These 2 T cell receptor beta chains were sequenced from one sample in a study of shared T cell receptors in the human thymus. The assay was immunoSEQ multiplex PCR, and TCRdb's table has in-frame clones only and misses some. Altogether around 730,000 clones are present, approximately 83% being singletons, with the ten largest covering more than 0.008%. This same sample was also taken into another study, of human thymus T cells.

The sample comprised thymocytes. These receptors were collected from a girl less than two years old with a congenital heart defect.

CDR3 sequence (DNA): TGTGCCATCAGTGAAAGAGGGCGGGGGGGCCCAGATACGCAGTATTTT. Translating gives CAISERGRGGPDTQYF. The chain recombines TRBV10-3 with TRBJ2-3, with 9 bases fitting TRBD2. V shed 3 bases and J 4 bases; nucleotides not matched to a gene: 8. This CDR3 is built from 16 residues. Germline V gene sequence: CDR1 ENHRY, CDR2 SYGVKD.

The chain recombines TRBV11-2 with TRBJ2-5; 13 bases are a match to TRBD2. J lost 7 bases, V lost 5 bases, and 7 bases had no gene match. The CDR3 is 15 amino acids. Germline CDR1 reads SGHAT; CDR2 reads FQNNGV. CDR3 sequence reads: CASSPTSGGVVTQYF. As DNA, the CDR3 is TGTGCCAGCAGCCCTACTAGCGGGGGGGTGGTGACCCAGTACTTC.